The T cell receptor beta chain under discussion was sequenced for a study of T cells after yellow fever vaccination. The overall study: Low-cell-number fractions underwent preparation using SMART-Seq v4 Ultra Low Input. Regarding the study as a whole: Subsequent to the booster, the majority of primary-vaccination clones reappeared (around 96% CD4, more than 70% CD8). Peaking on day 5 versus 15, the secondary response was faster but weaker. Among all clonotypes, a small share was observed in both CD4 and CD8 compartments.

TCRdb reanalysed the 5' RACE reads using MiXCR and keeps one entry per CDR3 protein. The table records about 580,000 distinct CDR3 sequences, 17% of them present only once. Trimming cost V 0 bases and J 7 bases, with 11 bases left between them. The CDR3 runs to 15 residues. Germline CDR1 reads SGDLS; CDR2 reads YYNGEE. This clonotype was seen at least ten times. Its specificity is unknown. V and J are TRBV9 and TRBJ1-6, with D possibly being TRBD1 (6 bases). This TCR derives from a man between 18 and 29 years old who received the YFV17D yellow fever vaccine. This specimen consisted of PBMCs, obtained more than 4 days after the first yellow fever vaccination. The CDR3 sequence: CASSVAAGENSPLHF. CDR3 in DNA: TGTGCCAGCAGCGTAGCGGCAGGGGAAAATTCACCCCTCCACTTT.